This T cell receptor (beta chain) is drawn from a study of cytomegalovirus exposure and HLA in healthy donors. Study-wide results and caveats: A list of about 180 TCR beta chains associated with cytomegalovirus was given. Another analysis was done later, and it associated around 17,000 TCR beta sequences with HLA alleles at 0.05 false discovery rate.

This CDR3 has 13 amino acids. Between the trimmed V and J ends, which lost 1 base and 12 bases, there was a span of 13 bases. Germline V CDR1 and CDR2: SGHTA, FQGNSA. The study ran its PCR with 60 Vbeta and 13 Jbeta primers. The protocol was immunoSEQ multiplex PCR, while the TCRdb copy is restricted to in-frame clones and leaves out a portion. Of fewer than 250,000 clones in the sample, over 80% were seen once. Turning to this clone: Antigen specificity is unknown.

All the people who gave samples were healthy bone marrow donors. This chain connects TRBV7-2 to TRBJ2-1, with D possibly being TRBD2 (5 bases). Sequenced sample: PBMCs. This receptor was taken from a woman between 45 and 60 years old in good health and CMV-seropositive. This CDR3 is CASSLVLREGQFF. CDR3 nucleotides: TGTGCCAGCAGCTTAGTTCTCCGGGAAGGGCAGTTCTTC.